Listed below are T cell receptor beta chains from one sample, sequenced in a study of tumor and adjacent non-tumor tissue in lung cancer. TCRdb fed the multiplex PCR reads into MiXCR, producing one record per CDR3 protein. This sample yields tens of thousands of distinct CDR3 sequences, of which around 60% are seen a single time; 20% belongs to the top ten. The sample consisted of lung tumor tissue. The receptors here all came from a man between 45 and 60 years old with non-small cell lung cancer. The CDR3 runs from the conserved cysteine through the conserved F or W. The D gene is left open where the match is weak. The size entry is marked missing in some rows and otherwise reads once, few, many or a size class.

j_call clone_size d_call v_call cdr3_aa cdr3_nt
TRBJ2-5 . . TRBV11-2 CASISTWGVVETHYF TGTGCCAGCATCTCCACCTGGGGGGTAGTAGAGACCCATTACTTC
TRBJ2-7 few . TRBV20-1 CSADDKVLYEQYF TGCAGTGCCGACGACAAGGTGTTGTACGAGCAGTACTTC
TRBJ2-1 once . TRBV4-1 CASSQMGDGYSEHFF TGCGCCAGCAGCCAAATGGGGGACGGCTACAGTGAGCACTTCTTC
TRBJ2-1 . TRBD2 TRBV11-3 CASRLACQAVDEQFF TGTGCCAGCAGACTAGCGTGCCAGGCTGTCGATGAGCAGTTCTTC
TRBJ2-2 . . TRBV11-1 CASSFQGRPRELLF TGCGCCAGCAGTTTTCAGGGTCGGCCCCGGGAGCTGCTTTTT
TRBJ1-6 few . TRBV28 CASRISGANSPLHF TGTGCCAGCAGGATCTCAGGAGCCAATTCACCCCTCCACTTT
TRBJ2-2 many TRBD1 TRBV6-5 CASRGQGQNTGELFF TGTGCCAGCAGGGGACAGGGCCAAAACACCGGGGAGCTGTTTTTT
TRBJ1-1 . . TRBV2 CASSGERTEAFF TGTGCCAGCAGCGGTGAGAGGACTGAAGCTTTCTTT
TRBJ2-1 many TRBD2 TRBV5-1 CASSLAGAVNEQFF TGCGCCAGCAGCTTAGCGGGAGCAGTGAATGAGCAGTTCTTC
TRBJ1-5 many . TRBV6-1 CASSEAGDSNQPQHF TGTGCCAGCAGTGAAGCGGGCGATAGCAATCAGCCCCAGCATTTT
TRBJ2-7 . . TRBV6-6 CASSQQGLEGYEQNF TGTGCCAGCAGCCAACAGGGTCTAGAGGGTTACGAGCAGAACTTC
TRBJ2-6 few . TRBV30 CAWDRNSGANVLTF TGTGCCTGGGACAGGAATTCTGGGGCCAACGTCCTGACTTTC
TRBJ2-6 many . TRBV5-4 CASSLAVVAGANVLTF TGTGCCAGCAGCTTGGCTGTAGTAGCTGGGGCCAACGTCCTGACTTTC
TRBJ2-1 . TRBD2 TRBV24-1 CATSDPSGRAYNEQFF TGTGCCACCAGTGACCCTAGCGGGAGGGCCTACAATGAGCAGTTCTTC
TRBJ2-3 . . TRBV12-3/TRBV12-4 CASSQWTGNTDTQYF TGTGCCAGCAGCCAGTGGACTGGAAACACAGATACGCAGTATTTT
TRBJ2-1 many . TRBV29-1 CSVAGTGIYNEQFF TGCAGCGTTGCCGGGACCGGTATTTACAATGAGCAGTTCTTC
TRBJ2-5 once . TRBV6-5 CASNYSFVGRRQETQYF TGTGCCAGCAACTACTCATTTGTGGGGCGTAGGCAAGAGACCCAGTACTTC
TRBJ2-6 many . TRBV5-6 CASSSRVGWSGANVLTF TGTGCCAGCAGCTCCAGGGTTGGATGGTCTGGGGCCAACGTCCTGACTTTC
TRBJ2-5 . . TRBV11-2 CASSLDKPVGAKETQYF TGTGCCAGCAGCTTAGATAAACCAGTGGGGGCCAAAGAGACCCAGTACTTC
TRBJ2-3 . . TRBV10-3 CVISGGAGGDTDTQYF TGTGTTATCAGTGGGGGGGCAGGGGGCGACACAGATACACAGTATTTT
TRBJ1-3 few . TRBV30 CAWSSNQGTGNTIYF TGTGCCTGGAGTTCAAACCAGGGAACTGGAAACACCATATATTTT
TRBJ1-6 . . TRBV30 CAGARPDSPLHF TGTGCCGGGGCCAGACCGGATTCACCCCTCCACTTT
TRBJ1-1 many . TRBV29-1 CSVEGTVRAFF TGCAGCGTTGAAGGGACAGTAAGGGCTTTCTTT
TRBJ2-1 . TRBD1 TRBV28 CVGSLGQGTYNEQFF TGTGTCGGCAGTTTGGGACAGGGTACCTACAATGAGCAGTTCTTC
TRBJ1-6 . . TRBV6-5 CASSYSPSTGRISPLRF TGTGCCAGCAGTTACTCGCCCTCCACGGGAAGGATTTCACCCCTCCGCTTT
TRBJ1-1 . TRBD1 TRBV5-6 CANSLENVKRGRTETFF TGTGCCAACAGCTTAGAAAATGTTAAGAGGGGGCGCACTGAAACTTTCTTT
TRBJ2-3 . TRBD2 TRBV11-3 CASSPETSVFVDTQYF TGTGCCAGCAGCCCAGAGACTAGCGTGTTTGTAGATACGCAGTATTTT
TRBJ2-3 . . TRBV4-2 CASSQVVTVSYSADMQYF TGTGCCAGCAGCCAAGTGGTCACGGTTAGCTATAGCGCAGATATGCAGTATTTT
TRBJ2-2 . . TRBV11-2 CVSSNQLCEAWELFF TGTGTCAGCAGCAATCAACTATGCGAGGCCTGGGAGCTGTTTTTT
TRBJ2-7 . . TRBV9 CPSSVRANSYEQYF TGTCCCAGCAGCGTCAGGGCTAACTCCTACGAGCAGTACTTC
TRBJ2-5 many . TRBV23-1 CASIPGPQETQYF TGCGCCAGCATCCCGGGACCACAAGAGACCCAGTACTTC
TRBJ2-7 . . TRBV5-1 CASWKGESYKQYF TGCGCCAGCTGGAAGGGGGAGTCCTACAAGCAGTACTTT
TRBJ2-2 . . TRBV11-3 CASSLGETGELFF TGTGCCAGCAGCTTGGGGGAGACCGGGGAGCTGTTTTTT
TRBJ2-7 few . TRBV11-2 CTSSMGGNEQYF TGTACCAGCAGCATGGGGGGCAATGAGCAGTACTTC
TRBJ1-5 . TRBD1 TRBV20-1 CSVKRGSFGTEGQPQHF TGCAGTGTTAAGCGGGGGAGTTTCGGGACAGAGGGTCAGCCCCAGCATTTT
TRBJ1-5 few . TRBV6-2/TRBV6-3 CASRPSGASNQPQHF TGTGCCAGCAGGCCCTCAGGGGCAAGCAATCAGCCCCAGCATTTT
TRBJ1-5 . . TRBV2 CASSFDNRNQPQHF TGTGCCAGCAGTTTTGACAACCGCAATCAGCCCCAGCATTTT
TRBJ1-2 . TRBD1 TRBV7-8 CTSSSGTVGGYIF TGTACCAGCAGCTCCGGGACAGTCGGCGGCTACATCTTC
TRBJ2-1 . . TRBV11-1 CGSSLGVIGGEEQFF TGTGGCAGCAGTTTAGGAGTTATTGGGGGAGAGGAGCAGTTCTTC
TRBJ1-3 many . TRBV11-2 CASSLDRYRRNTIYF TGTGCCAGCAGCTTAGATCGCTACAGACGAAACACCATATATTTT
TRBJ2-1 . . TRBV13 CASSPGWGHFF TGTGCCAGCAGTCCCGGCTGGGGACATTTCTTC
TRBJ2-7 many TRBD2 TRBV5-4 CASSHPGTSGRVEQYF TGTGCCAGCAGCCACCCTGGGACTAGCGGGAGAGTCGAGCAGTACTTC
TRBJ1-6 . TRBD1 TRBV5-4 CASSSGWDRTNSPLHF TGTGCCAGCAGCTCAGGGTGGGACAGAACTAATTCACCCCTCCACTTT
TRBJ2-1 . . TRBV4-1 CVSSQDSSRNSYNEQFF TGCGTCAGCAGCCAAGACTCTAGCCGGAACTCCTACAATGAGCAGTTCTTC
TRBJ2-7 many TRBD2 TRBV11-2 CASSFGRDYEQYF TGTGCCAGCAGCTTCGGGAGGGACTACGAGCAGTACTTC
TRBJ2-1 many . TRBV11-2 CASSLRGGAGVYNEQFF TGTGCCAGCAGCTTACGTGGGGGCGCAGGGGTCTACAATGAGCAGTTCTTC
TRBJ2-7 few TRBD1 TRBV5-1 CASSRAGTGGYEQYF TGCGCCAGCAGCCGAGCCGGGACAGGGGGCTACGAGCAGTACTTC
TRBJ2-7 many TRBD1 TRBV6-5 CASRPIGQGYEQYF TGTGCCAGCAGACCTATCGGACAGGGCTACGAGCAGTACTTC
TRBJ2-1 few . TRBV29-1 CSVAPSSYNEQSF TGCAGCGTTGCCCCGAGCTCCTACAATGAGCAGTCCTTC
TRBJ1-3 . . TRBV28 CACSFSLSGNTIYF TGTGCCTGCAGTTTTTCACTTTCTGGAAACACCATATATTTT
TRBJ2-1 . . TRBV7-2 CASSSDTLGEQFF TGTGCCAGCAGCTCGGACACCTTGGGGGAGCAGTTCTTC
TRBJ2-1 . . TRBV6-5 CASSYFTEQKFF TGTGCCAGCAGTTACTTTACGGAACAGAAGTTCTTC
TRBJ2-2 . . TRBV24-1 CATSGHGKINTGELFF TGTGCCACCAGTGGTCATGGGAAAATAAACACCGGGGAGCTGTTTTTT
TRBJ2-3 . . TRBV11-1 CASSNRPGRLSTDTQYF TGTGCCAGCAGTAATCGCCCGGGGCGGCTAAGCACAGATACGCAGTATTTT